A single sample gave rise to the 8 T cell receptor beta chains below, sequenced in a study of cytomegalovirus exposure and HLA in healthy donors. The PCR made use of 60 Vbeta and 13 Jbeta primers. Clones were sequenced by immunoSEQ multiplex PCR, and TCRdb holds only the in-frame ones, with some missing. The table records 150,000 to 200,000 clones, around four fifths of them present only once. The sequencing input was PBMCs. These receptors all come from a woman in her thirties or forties in good health and CMV-seronegative.

This clone was counted a few times. The chain links TRBV5-5 to TRBJ2-7, with a tentative D call TRBD2 (5 bases). Germline loops: CDR1 SGHKS, CDR2 YYEKEE (reference sequence). V lost 4 bases, J lost 0 bases, and 14 bases lay in between. CDR3 length: 15 amino acids. In DNA form, the CDR3 reads TGTGCCAGCAGCCTAAGCGGTTTCGACTCCTACGAGCAGTACTTC. Amino acids: CASSLSGFDSYEQYF.

This clone came up a few times. This chain joins TRBV20-1 and TRBJ1-2, with TRBD1 as a possible D gene (5 bases). Germline assignment: CDR1 DFQATT and CDR2 SNEGSKA (reference sequence). The V gene lost 8 bases and the J gene lost 9 bases, with 7 bases spanning the gap. The CDR3 has 8 residues. In DNA form, the CDR3 reads TGCAGTCCGGACAGCTACACCTTC. This sequence encodes CSPDSYTF.

J is TRBJ1-2 and V is TRBV11-3; maybe TRBD1 (5 bases). The V end lost 2 bases, the J end lost 3 bases, and 7 bases lay between the germline ends. The germline V gene encodes CDR1 SGHNT and CDR2 YENEEA. This CDR3 region has 13 residues. For the CDR3, the DNA is TGTGCCAGCAGCTTATCAGGGTACTATGGCTACACCTTC. This sequence encodes CASSLSGYYGYTF.

The J gene is TRBJ2-7, the V gene TRBV5-4, with 10 bases aligning to TRBD2. Germline V gives CDR1 SGHNT, CDR2 YYREEE (reference sequence). Trimming at V came to 0 bases and at J to 5 bases, leaving 8 bases not matched to a gene. The CDR3 length is 16 residues. This CDR3 is CASSLEVLAGSHEQYF. The CDR3 nucleotides read TGTGCCAGCAGCTTGGAGGTACTAGCGGGGAGCCACGAGCAGTACTTC.

A few counts support this clone. The rearrangement uses TRBV30 and TRBJ1-5; 7 bases map to TRBD1. The CDR3 spans 14 residues. The ends lost 1 base at V and 6 bases at J; junction bases unmatched: 6. The V gene's germline CDR1 is GTSNPN and CDR2 SVGIG (reference sequence). The CDR3 coding sequence is TGTGCCTGGAGTGGAGGACAGGTTAGTCAGCCCCAGCATTTT. Residues: CAWSGGQVSQPQHF.

This clone was seen a few times. This chain connects TRBV19 to TRBJ1-1; possible D gene TRBD1, 5 bases. The CDR3 loop spans 14 amino acids. Germline CDR1 LNHDA, CDR2 SQIVND (reference sequence). V was shortened by 3 bases and J by 1 base, with 9 bases between the two germline ends. CDR3 loop: CASSIDQGNTEAFF. CDR3 DNA sequence: TGTGCCAGTAGTATCGACCAGGGGAACACTGAAGCTTTCTTT.

The chain links TRBV14 to TRBJ2-3; TRBD2 might be the D (6 bases). The CDR3 has 16 residues. Per the germline V gene, CDR1 is SGHDN and CDR2 is FVKESK. V was pared by 1 base and J by 0 bases, with 11 bases between. CDR3 bases: TGTGCCAGCAGCCAAGGTATAGCGGCAAGCACAGATACGCAGTATTTT. It encodes CASSQGIAASTDTQYF.

The rearrangement uses TRBV5-1 and TRBJ2-5; TRBD1 agrees at 7 bases. Germline V gives CDR1 SGHRS, CDR2 YFSETQ. J was trimmed by 5 bases and V by 0 bases; bases with no gene match: 4. The CDR3 is made up of 14 amino acids. In DNA, the CDR3 is TGCGCCAGCAGCTTGGAAGGGGGCGGTGAGACCCAGTACTTC. It translates to CASSLEGGGETQYF. Full variable domain (remainder filled in from reference TRBV5-1 and TRBJ2-5): KAGVTQTPRYLIKTRGQQVTLSCSPISGHRSVSWYQQTPGQGLQFLFEYFSETQRNKGNFPGRFSGRQFSNSRSEMNVSTLELGDSALYLCASSLEGGGETQYFGPGTRLLVL.